Here is one T cell receptor (beta chain) with its context. It lacks a known antigen. The record has no base qualities; no much larger clone is one base away. This sample is drawn from a study of graft-versus-host responses after intestinal transplantation (dated by TCRdb to about 2021). About the full investigation: Multivisceral, liver-intestinal, or isolated intestinal transplants were received by the recipients. All recipients received anti-thymocyte globulin induction followed by maintenance tacrolimus and steroids for about three years. Graft-versus-host and host-versus-graft alloreactive T cell clones were tracked in the graft, circulation and bone marrow after intestinal transplantation using bulk TCR-beta CDR3 sequencing. Alloreactive clones were identified by sequencing pre-transplant mixed lymphocyte reaction products and comparing these products with unstimulated pre-transplant donor and recipient T cells. Of the 20 to 25 intestinal transplant recipients enrolled in the cohort, one of whom was a retransplant, a few patients without pretransplant specimens were excluded. A peak of at least 4% donor T cells among recipient peripheral blood mononuclear cells was the definition used for donor T cell macrochimerism. Rather than being sequenced by the commercial service, samples from three later patients were sequenced in-house on an Illumina MiSeq and processed with MiXCR.

Library preparation was by the immunoSEQ multiplex PCR assay. High-throughput TCR-beta CDR3 sequencing of genomic DNA from most patients was performed by Adaptive Biotechnologies. From the authors' description of their analysis: TCR sequencing data for more than 15 patients were retrieved from Adaptive's ImmunoSEQ software; a few other patients were processed with MiXCR and VDJtools. CDR3 nucleotide sequences shared between donor and recipient were removed because their origin could not be assigned. To be classed as alloreactive, a clone needed at least 2-fold expansion over unstimulated cells and a minimum CFSE-low frequency of 0.002% (template counts) or 0.001% (read counts). Mappable clones were those detected in sequenced pre-transplant spleen, lymph node, or MLR CFSE-low populations of the donor or recipient. The cumulative frequency of alloreactive clones was calculated as a percentage of all sequences, weighted by copy number. TCRdb carries this immuneACCESS record with in-frame sequences only. Its versions omit some clonotypes, under half of them owing to an unresolved V gene in the studies checked, with the rest unexplained. V and J calls and clone size follow that table, whereas D and trimming were derived from the DNA. Across this sample there are fewer than 75,000 clones, with over 85% seen only once. Approximately 1.5% of the sample is in the top ten clones.

Beyond this particular receptor, the publication reports: In the allografts of patients with donor T cell macrochimerism, GvH to HvG T cell clonal ratios were high. GvH clones were found in recipient bone marrow, and some of the GvH clones appeared earlier in ileal mucosa or blood, which is consistent with an intestinal mucosal origin. Early after transplant, peak levels of circulating GvH clones were associated with declines in HvG clones. Conclusions were limited by the relatively low number and heterogeneity of intestinal transplant patients.

Blood samples were collected up to 4 times in the first month after transplant and then at least monthly when available. Unmatched junction bases come to 13, with V trimmed by 3 bases and J by 7 bases. Via the germline V gene (reference sequence), CDR1 is LNHNV and CDR2 YYDKDF. The CDR3 goes from the cysteine to the phenylalanine over 18 residues. The CDR3 DNA has 54 bases and is translated from base 1. The V and J segments used are TRBV15 and TRBJ2-2; 11 central bases correspond to TRBD1. Specimen: PBMCs, collected 26 days after transplant. The source is a human patient who received an intestinal transplant, so some T cells may come from the graft donor. The CDR3: CATSREASGTGGSGELFF. The DNA reads as follows: TGTGCCACCAGCAGGGAAGCCTCCGGGACAGGGGGAAGCGGGGAGCTGTTTTTT.